A selection of T cell receptor beta chains follows, all from one sample in a study of regulatory T cells in long-lasting Graves disease. TCRdb re-analysed the multiplex PCR reads in MiXCR, keeping a single row per CDR3 protein. The table lists fewer than 550,000 distinct CDR3 sequences, around 16% of them singletons. This sample also appeared in a second study, on T cells in Graves' hyperthyroidism and ophthalmopathy.

Sequencing was performed on peripheral blood mononuclear cells (PBMCs), taken at new diagnosis, from a patient treated with antithyroid drugs. The source is a woman aged 35-60 years with Graves disease. The CDR3 runs from the conserved cysteine through the conserved F or W. The D gene is left open where the match is weak. Not every row has a clone size; where given, it reads once, few, many or a size class.

cdr3_nt: TGTGCCAGCAGTTACTCGATTTCGGGGGCCTATGGAAACACCATATATTTT
cdr3_aa: CASSYSISGAYGNTIYF
j_call: TRBJ1-3
d_call: -
v_call: TRBV6-5
clone_size: many

cdr3_nt: TGCAGTGCTTACGGGACAGGGGGCGCCGTAAGGGGAGCTTTCTTT
cdr3_aa: CSAYGTGGAVRGAFF
j_call: TRBJ1-1
d_call: TRBD1
v_call: TRBV20-1
clone_size: few

cdr3_nt: TGTGCCAGCAGCTGGGGGGCGCGGGATGGCTACACCTTC
cdr3_aa: CASSWGARDGYTF
j_call: TRBJ1-2
d_call: -
v_call: TRBV11-2
clone_size: many

cdr3_nt: TGTGCCGGCAGTTACGGAGGGGGATTGAACACTGAAGCTTTCTTT
cdr3_aa: CAGSYGGGLNTEAFF
j_call: TRBJ1-1
d_call: -
v_call: TRBV6-2/TRBV6-3
clone_size: -

cdr3_nt: TGTGCCAGCAGTTTTCGGGGCAGTAGCTCCTACGAGCAGTACTTC
cdr3_aa: CASSFRGSSSYEQYF
j_call: TRBJ2-7
d_call: -
v_call: TRBV28
clone_size: many

cdr3_nt: TGCAGTGCTAGAGAGACCTTTAGCTCCTATAATTCACCCCTCCACTTT
cdr3_aa: CSARETFSSYNSPLHF
j_call: TRBJ1-6
d_call: -
v_call: TRBV20-1
clone_size: -

cdr3_nt: TGTGCCAGCAGCCCCGTATCTAGCCAAGAGACCCAGTACTTC
cdr3_aa: CASSPVSSQETQYF
j_call: TRBJ2-5
d_call: -
v_call: TRBV7-9
clone_size: -

cdr3_nt: TGTGCCAGCAGCGACAATGCGGTAGCGGGGGGCACAGATACGCAGTATTTT
cdr3_aa: CASSDNAVAGGTDTQYF
j_call: TRBJ2-3
d_call: TRBD2
v_call: TRBV9
clone_size: -

cdr3_nt: TGTGCCAGCAGTTACCTCGGGACGAGAGAGTACTTC
cdr3_aa: CASSYLGTREYF
j_call: TRBJ2-5
d_call: -
v_call: TRBV6-2/TRBV6-3
clone_size: many

cdr3_nt: TGTGCCAGCAGGTCTGGGACAGGGGGCGCGAACACTGAAGCTTTCTTT
cdr3_aa: CASRSGTGGANTEAFF
j_call: TRBJ1-1
d_call: TRBD1
v_call: TRBV5-6
clone_size: -

cdr3_nt: TGCGCCAGCAGCCAAGAAATACACCTGAACACTGAAGCTTTCTTT
cdr3_aa: CASSQEIHLNTEAFF
j_call: TRBJ1-1
d_call: -
v_call: TRBV4-1
clone_size: few

cdr3_nt: TGTGCCAGTACCCTAGCGGGGGGGCGGGAAGATACGCAGTATTTT
cdr3_aa: CASTLAGGREDTQYF
j_call: TRBJ2-3
d_call: TRBD2
v_call: TRBV9
clone_size: many

cdr3_nt: TGTGCCAGCAGCCCCGGACACTCCGGCATGAACACTGAAGCTTTCTTT
cdr3_aa: CASSPGHSGMNTEAFF
j_call: TRBJ1-1
d_call: -
v_call: TRBV7-3
clone_size: -

cdr3_nt: TGTGCCTGGAAGACAGGACGAGGGGAGCAGCCCCAGCATTTT
cdr3_aa: CAWKTGRGEQPQHF
j_call: TRBJ1-5
d_call: -
v_call: TRBV30
clone_size: many

cdr3_nt: TGTGCCAGCAGTTCCCCCTCAGGACAGGGGATGGGGACCCAGTACTTC
cdr3_aa: CASSSPSGQGMGTQYF
j_call: TRBJ2-5
d_call: TRBD1
v_call: TRBV12-3/TRBV12-4
clone_size: many

cdr3_nt: TGTGCCAGCAGCCCTACTCGGGACATTCATGGCTACACCTTC
cdr3_aa: CASSPTRDIHGYTF
j_call: TRBJ1-2
d_call: -
v_call: TRBV3-1
clone_size: many

cdr3_nt: TGTGCCAGCAGCCCCCTGTCTACCTGGACTAGCGGGGGCTTCCAAGAGACCCAGTACTTC
cdr3_aa: CASSPLSTWTSGGFQETQYF
j_call: TRBJ2-5
d_call: TRBD2
v_call: TRBV7-2
clone_size: -

cdr3_nt: TGTGCCAGCAGGTCGCCCGGACAGGGAAATCAGCCCCAGCATTTT
cdr3_aa: CASRSPGQGNQPQHF
j_call: TRBJ1-5
d_call: TRBD1
v_call: TRBV6-1
clone_size: many

cdr3_nt: TGTGCCAGCAGCTTCAGACAAACCGGGACAGAATACAATGAGCAGTTCTTC
cdr3_aa: CASSFRQTGTEYNEQFF
j_call: TRBJ2-1
d_call: TRBD1
v_call: TRBV2
clone_size: -

cdr3_nt: TGTGCCAGCAGCCAAGCAGGGGCTGAAGCTTTCTTT
cdr3_aa: CASSQAGAEAFF
j_call: TRBJ1-1
d_call: -
v_call: TRBV3-1
clone_size: many

cdr3_nt: TGTGCCAGCAGCCAACAGGGGCACTATGGCTACACCTTC
cdr3_aa: CASSQQGHYGYTF
j_call: TRBJ1-2
d_call: -
v_call: TRBV3-1
clone_size: -

cdr3_nt: TGTGCCAGCAGTCAGCCGACAGGGACAGGGACTGTAAGGCAGTACTTC
cdr3_aa: CASSQPTGTGTVRQYF
j_call: TRBJ2-7
d_call: TRBD1
v_call: TRBV27
clone_size: many

cdr3_nt: TGCAGTGCCCGGCGAAGCGGGGGGGTGACGAGAGAGCAGTTCTTC
cdr3_aa: CSARRSGGVTREQFF
j_call: TRBJ2-1
d_call: TRBD2
v_call: TRBV20-1
clone_size: few

cdr3_nt: TGTGCCAGCAGTTTAACCGCCTGGTATGGCTACACCTTC
cdr3_aa: CASSLTAWYGYTF
j_call: TRBJ1-2
d_call: -
v_call: TRBV27
clone_size: many

cdr3_nt: TGCAGCGTCGTTAGACAGGGCTGGGATTACAATGAGCAGTTCTTC
cdr3_aa: CSVVRQGWDYNEQFF
j_call: TRBJ2-1
d_call: TRBD1
v_call: TRBV29-1
clone_size: many

cdr3_nt: TGTGCCAGCAGTTACTTAACCCCCGGGTCACAGCCCCAGCATTTT
cdr3_aa: CASSYLTPGSQPQHF
j_call: TRBJ1-5
d_call: -
v_call: TRBV6-2/TRBV6-3
clone_size: few

cdr3_nt: TGTGCCAGCTCACCACCGTCGGGACGTTGGATTGAGCAGTACTTC
cdr3_aa: CASSPPSGRWIEQYF
j_call: TRBJ2-7
d_call: -
v_call: TRBV18
clone_size: -

cdr3_nt: TGTGCCAGCAGCCACCCTTCGGGAGCTAGCGGGGGAGGTAATGAGCAGTTCTTC
cdr3_aa: CASSHPSGASGGGNEQFF
j_call: TRBJ2-1
d_call: TRBD2
v_call: TRBV4-2
clone_size: few

cdr3_nt: TGTGCCAGTAGATCACGCACCGGGACAGAGGATTCACCCCTCCACTTT
cdr3_aa: CASRSRTGTEDSPLHF
j_call: TRBJ1-6
d_call: TRBD1
v_call: TRBV19
clone_size: few

cdr3_nt: TGTGCCAGTAACGGGGGGGACATATACAATCAGCCCCAGCATTTT
cdr3_aa: CASNGGDIYNQPQHF
j_call: TRBJ1-5
d_call: -
v_call: TRBV19
clone_size: -

cdr3_nt: TGTGCCAGCAGCAAAGGGGCGGGGGCCTCCACAGATACGCAGTATTTT
cdr3_aa: CASSKGAGASTDTQYF
j_call: TRBJ2-3
d_call: -
v_call: TRBV11-2
clone_size: many

cdr3_nt: TGTGCCAGCAGTGTTGTCACCAACTATGGCTACACCTTC
cdr3_aa: CASSVVTNYGYTF
j_call: TRBJ1-2
d_call: -
v_call: TRBV6-1
clone_size: many

cdr3_nt: TGTGCCAGCAGTAAACAGGGCGACGGCAATCAGCCCCAGCATTTT
cdr3_aa: CASSKQGDGNQPQHF
j_call: TRBJ1-5
d_call: -
v_call: TRBV6-1
clone_size: many

cdr3_nt: TGTGCCAGCAGCCAAGGGGCGAATCAGCCCCAGCATTTT
cdr3_aa: CASSQGANQPQHF
j_call: TRBJ1-5
d_call: -
v_call: TRBV3-1
clone_size: many

cdr3_nt: TGTGCCAGCTCATCCCGGGACAGGGGCGGGGAGACCCAGTACTTC
cdr3_aa: CASSSRDRGGETQYF
j_call: TRBJ2-5
d_call: TRBD1
v_call: TRBV18
clone_size: -

cdr3_nt: TGTGCCAGCCAAAGGGAGAACTATGGCTACACCTTC
cdr3_aa: CASQRENYGYTF
j_call: TRBJ1-2
d_call: -
v_call: TRBV28
clone_size: many

cdr3_nt: TGTGCCAGCAGCTTAGAGGGGACTGGGAATGAAGAACTGTTTTTT
cdr3_aa: CASSLEGTGNEELFF
j_call: TRBJ1-4
d_call: -
v_call: TRBV7-8
clone_size: many

cdr3_nt: TGTGCCAGCAGCGTTTCGGGTTTTCCAGATACGCAGTATTTT
cdr3_aa: CASSVSGFPDTQYF
j_call: TRBJ2-3
d_call: -
v_call: TRBV9
clone_size: few

cdr3_nt: TGTGCCAGCAGCCAGGGGGGACTAGCGTTGAACACCGGGGAGCTGTTTTTT
cdr3_aa: CASSQGGLALNTGELFF
j_call: TRBJ2-2
d_call: TRBD2
v_call: TRBV3-1
clone_size: many